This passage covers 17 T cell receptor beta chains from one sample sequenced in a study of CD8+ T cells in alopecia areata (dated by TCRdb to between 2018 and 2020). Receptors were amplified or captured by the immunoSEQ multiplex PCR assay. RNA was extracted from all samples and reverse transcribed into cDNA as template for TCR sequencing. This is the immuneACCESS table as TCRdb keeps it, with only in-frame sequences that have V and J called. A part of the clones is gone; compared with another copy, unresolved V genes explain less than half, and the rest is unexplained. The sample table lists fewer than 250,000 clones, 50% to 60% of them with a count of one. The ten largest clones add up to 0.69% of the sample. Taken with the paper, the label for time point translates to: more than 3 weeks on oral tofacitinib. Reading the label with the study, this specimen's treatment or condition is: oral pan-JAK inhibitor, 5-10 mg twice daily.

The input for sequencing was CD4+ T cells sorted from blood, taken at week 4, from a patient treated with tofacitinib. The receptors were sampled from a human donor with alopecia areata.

CDR3 nucleotide sequence: TGTGCCAGTAGTATAGGGACCCCGCCCTTGTACAATGAGCAGTTCTTC. This encodes CASSIGTPPLYNEQFF. The chain combines TRBV19 with TRBJ2-1, with no clear D. The V gene's germline CDR1 is LNHDA and CDR2 SQIVND (reference sequence). Trimming shortened V by 1 base and J by 4 bases, and 14 bases separated the two germline ends. The CDR3 has 16 residues.

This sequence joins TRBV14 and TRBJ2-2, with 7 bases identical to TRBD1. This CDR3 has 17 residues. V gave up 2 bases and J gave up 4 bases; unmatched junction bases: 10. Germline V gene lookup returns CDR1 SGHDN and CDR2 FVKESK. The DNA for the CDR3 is TGTGCCAGCAGCCAACTCGGACAGGCGGAAAGCACCGGGGAGCTGTTTTTT. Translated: CASSQLGQAESTGELFF.

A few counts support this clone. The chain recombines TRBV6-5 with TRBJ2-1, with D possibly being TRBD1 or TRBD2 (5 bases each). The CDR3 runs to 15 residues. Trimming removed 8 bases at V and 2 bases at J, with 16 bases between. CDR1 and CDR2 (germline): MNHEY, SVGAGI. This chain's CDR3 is CASPLRGDPYNEQFF. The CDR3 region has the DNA TGTGCCAGCCCCTTGCGAGGGGACCCCTACAATGAGCAGTTCTTC.

The CDR3 loop reads CASSWRATQYF. For the CDR3, the DNA is TGTGCCAGCAGCTGGCGGGCCACGCAGTATTTT. The chain uses TRBV7-2 and TRBJ2-3; tentatively, D is TRBD2 (5 bases). V dropped 4 bases and J dropped 9 bases, with 8 bases sitting between them. CDR3 length: 11 amino acids. Germline values: CDR1 SGHTA, CDR2 FQGNSA.

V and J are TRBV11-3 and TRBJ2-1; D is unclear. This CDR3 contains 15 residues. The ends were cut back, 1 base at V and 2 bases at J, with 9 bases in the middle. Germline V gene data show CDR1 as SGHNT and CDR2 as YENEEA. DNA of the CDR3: TGTGCCAGCAGCTTAGCCGAGCTCACCTACAATGAGCAGTTCTTC. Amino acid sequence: CASSLAELTYNEQFF.

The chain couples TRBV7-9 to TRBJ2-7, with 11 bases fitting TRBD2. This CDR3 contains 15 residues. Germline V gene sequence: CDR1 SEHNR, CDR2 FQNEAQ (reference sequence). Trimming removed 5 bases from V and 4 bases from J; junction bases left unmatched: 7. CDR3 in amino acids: CASSQLAGGPYEQYF. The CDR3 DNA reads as TGTGCCAGCAGCCAATTAGCGGGAGGGCCATACGAGCAGTACTTC.

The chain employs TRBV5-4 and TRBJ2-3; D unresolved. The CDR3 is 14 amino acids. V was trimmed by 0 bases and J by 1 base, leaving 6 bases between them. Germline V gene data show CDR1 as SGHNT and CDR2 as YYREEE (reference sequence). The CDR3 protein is CASSLGSRTDTQYF. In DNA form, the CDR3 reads TGTGCCAGCAGCTTGGGCAGCCGCACAGATACGCAGTATTTT.

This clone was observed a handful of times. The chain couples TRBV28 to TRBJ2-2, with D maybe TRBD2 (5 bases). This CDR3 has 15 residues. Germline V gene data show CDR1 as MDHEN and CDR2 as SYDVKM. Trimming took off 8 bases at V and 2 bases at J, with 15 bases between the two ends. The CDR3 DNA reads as TGTGCCAGCGAACGTGGAGCGGTAAACACCGGGGAGCTGTTTTTT. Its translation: CASERGAVNTGELFF.

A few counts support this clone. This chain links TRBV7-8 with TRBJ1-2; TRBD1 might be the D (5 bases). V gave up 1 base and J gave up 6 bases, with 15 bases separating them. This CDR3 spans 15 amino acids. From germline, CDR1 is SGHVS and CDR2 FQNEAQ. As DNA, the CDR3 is TGTGCCAGCAGCTTAGGAAAGGGGCGGATCCATGGCTACACCTTC. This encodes CASSLGKGRIHGYTF.

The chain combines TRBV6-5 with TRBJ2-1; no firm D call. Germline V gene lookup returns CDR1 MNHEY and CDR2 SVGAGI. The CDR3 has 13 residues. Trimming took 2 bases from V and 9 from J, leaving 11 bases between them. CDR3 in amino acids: CASSYQDKTEQFF. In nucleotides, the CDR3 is TGTGCCAGCAGTTACCAAGACAAGACTGAGCAGTTCTTC.

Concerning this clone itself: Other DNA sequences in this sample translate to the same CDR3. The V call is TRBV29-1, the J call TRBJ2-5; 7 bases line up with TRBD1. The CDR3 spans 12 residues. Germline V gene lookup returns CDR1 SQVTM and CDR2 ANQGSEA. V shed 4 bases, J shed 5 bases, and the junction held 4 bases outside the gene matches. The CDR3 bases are TGCAGCGTTGGGTCGGGACAGGAGACCCAGTACTTC. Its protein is CSVGSGQETQYF.

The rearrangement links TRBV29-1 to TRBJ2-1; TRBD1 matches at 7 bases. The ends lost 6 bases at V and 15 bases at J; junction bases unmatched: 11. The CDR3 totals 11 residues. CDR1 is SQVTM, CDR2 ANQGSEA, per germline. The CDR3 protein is CSVGQTGIGFF. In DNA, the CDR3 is TGCAGCGTGGGACAGACCGGAATCGGGTTCTTC.

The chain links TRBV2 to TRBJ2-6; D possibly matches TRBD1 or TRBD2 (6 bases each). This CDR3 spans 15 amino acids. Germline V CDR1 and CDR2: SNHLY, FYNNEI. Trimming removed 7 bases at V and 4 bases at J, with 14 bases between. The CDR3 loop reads CASISGAGGANVLTF. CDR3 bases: TGTGCCAGCATTTCGGGGGCAGGAGGGGCCAACGTCCTGACTTTC. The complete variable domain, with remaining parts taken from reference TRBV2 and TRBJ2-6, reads EPEVTQTPSHQVTQMGQEVILRCVPISNHLYFYWYRQILGQKVEFLVSFYNNEISEKSEIFDDQFSVERPDGSNFTLKIRSTKLEDSAMYFCASISGAGGANVLTFGAGSRLTVL.

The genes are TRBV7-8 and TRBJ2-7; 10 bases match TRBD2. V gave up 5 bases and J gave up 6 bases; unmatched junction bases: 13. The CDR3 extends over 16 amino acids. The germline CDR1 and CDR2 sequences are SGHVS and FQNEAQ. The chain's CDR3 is CASSTTSTSGRGEQYF. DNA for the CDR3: TGTGCCAGCAGCACAACAAGTACAAGCGGGAGGGGCGAGCAGTACTTC.

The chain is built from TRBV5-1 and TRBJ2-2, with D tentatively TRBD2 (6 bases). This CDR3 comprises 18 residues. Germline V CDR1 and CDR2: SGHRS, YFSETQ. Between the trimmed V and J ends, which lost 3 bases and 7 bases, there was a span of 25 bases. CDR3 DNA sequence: TGCGCCAGCAGCTGGGGAGCCCTGGACTACGTCGGCGACGGGGAGCTGTTTTTT. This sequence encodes CASSWGALDYVGDGELFF.

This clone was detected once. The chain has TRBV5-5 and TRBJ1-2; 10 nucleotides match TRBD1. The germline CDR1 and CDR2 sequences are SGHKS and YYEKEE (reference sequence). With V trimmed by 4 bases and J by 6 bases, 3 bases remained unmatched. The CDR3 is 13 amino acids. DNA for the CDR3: TGTGCCAGCAGCACCGGGACAGGGGATGGCTACACCTTC. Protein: CASSTGTGDGYTF.

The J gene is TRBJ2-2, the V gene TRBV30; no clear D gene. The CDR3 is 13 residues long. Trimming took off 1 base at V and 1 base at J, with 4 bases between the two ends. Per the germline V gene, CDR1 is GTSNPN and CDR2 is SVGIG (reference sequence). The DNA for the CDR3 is TGTGCCTGGAGTGGCGGGAACACCGGGGAGCTGTTTTTT. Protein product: CAWSGGNTGELFF.